The source of this T cell receptor beta chain is a study of T-cell memory formation after mild COVID-19. This clonotype was recorded a few times. MiXCR was run by TCRdb on the 5' RACE reads, yielding one entry per CDR3 protein. The sample contains roughly 220,000 distinct CDR3 sequences, around 8.8% of which appear only once. Germline V gene lookup returns CDR1 SEHNR and CDR2 FQNEAQ (reference sequence). V was pared by 8 bases and J by 4 bases, with 8 bases between. The CDR3 loop spans 11 amino acids. The chain is built from TRBV7-9 and TRBJ1-2; D is undetermined. The receptor's source is a man between 18 and 29 years old who had mild COVID-19 (a few samples of this study predate the infection). Cell type and time point are not known. Sequenced sample: PBMCs or a T cell subset sorted from them (not recorded which). The CDR3 DNA sequence: TGTGCCAGCGGTGGGATCTATGGCTACACCTTC. This gives the protein CASGGIYGYTF.